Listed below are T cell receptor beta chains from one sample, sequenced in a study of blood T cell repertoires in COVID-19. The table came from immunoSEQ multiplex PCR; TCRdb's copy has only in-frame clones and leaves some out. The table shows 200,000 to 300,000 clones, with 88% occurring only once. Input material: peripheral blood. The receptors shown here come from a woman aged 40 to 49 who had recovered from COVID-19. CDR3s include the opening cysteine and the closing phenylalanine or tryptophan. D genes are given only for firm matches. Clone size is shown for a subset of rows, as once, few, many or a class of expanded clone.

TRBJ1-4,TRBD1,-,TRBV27,TGTGCCAGCAGCCCTCTACAGGGGGCTGGTGAAAAACTGTTTTTT,CASSPLQGAGEKLFF
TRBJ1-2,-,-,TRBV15,TGTGCCACCAGCAGAGATCCGTCCAACTATGGCTACACCTTC,CATSRDPSNYGYTF
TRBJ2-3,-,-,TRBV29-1,TGCAGCGTTGAAGGCGCCCCTAGCACAGATACGCAGTATTTT,CSVEGAPSTDTQYF
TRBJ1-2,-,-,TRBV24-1,TGTGCCACCAGTCCCCAGGCGGGTGGCTACACCTTC,CATSPQAGGYTF
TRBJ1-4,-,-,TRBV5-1,TGCGCCAGCAGTCCCAGCGGGCATGAAAAACTGTTTTTT,CASSPSGHEKLFF
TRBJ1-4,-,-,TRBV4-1,TGCGCCAGCAGCCAAGATCCGGGCAGGGTGGGGGAAAAACTGTTTTTT,CASSQDPGRVGEKLFF
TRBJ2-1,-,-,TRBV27,TGTGCCAGCAGACCCAGGACAAAAAGGGGGATCTACAATGAGCAGTTCTTC,CASRPRTKRGIYNEQFF
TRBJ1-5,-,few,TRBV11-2,TGTGCCAGCAGCGCGGGGGAGTTGGGCAATCAGCCCCAGCATTTT,CASSAGELGNQPQHF
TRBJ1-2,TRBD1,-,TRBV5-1,TGCGCCAGCAGCTCCCGAGGGACAGGGTTCTATGGCTACACCTTC,CASSSRGTGFYGYTF
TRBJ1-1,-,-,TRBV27,TGTGCCAGCACCGTTCGAGCCGGGACAAGGAACACTGAAGCTTTCTTT,CASTVRAGTRNTEAFF
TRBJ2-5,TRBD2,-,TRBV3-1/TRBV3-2,TGTGCCAGCAGCCAGCACCCGACTAGCGGCCCGGGGACCCAGTACTTC,CASSQHPTSGPGTQYF
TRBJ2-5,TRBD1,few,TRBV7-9,TGTGCCAGCAGCCAGGGGGCAGGGGGTAACCAAGAGACCCAGTACTTC,CASSQGAGGNQETQYF
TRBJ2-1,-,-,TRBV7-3,TGTGCCAGCAGCCCGCAGGGTCGCGCCGGTAATGAGCAGTTCTTC,CASSPQGRAGNEQFF
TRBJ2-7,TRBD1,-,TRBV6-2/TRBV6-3,TGTGCCAGCAGTACAGCCGGGACAGGGAACTACGAGCAGTACTTC,CASSTAGTGNYEQYF
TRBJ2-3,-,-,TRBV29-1,TGCAGCGTTGAAGATCGCGGGCGGACTAGCACAGATACGCAGTATTTT,CSVEDRGRTSTDTQYF
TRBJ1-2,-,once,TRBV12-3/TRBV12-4,TGTGCCAGCAGTTTGACAGGCTATGGCTACACCTTC,CASSLTGYGYTF
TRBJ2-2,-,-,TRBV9,TGTGCCAGCAGCGCCGGAGGTGGCTCGCTGAACACCGGGGAGCTGTTTTTT,CASSAGGGSLNTGELFF
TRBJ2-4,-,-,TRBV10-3,TGTGCCATCAGTCCAGGGGCTCTAGGCAAAAACATTCAGTACTTC,CAISPGALGKNIQYF
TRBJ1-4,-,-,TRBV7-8,TGTGCCAGCAGCTTAGACTCCGGGACACTGGGGGAGAAACTGTTTTTT,CASSLDSGTLGEKLFF
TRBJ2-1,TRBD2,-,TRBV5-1,TGCGCCAGCAGCTTGGGGGGGACTAGTCGGAAGGGGAATGAGCAGTTCTTC,CASSLGGTSRKGNEQFF
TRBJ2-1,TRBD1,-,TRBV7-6,TGTGCCAGCAGCTTAGCGGGGACAGGTGAAAATGAGCAGTTCTTC,CASSLAGTGENEQFF
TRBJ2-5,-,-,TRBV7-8,TGTGCCAGCAGCTTAGGGGCCATGGAGACCCAGTACTTC,CASSLGAMETQYF